This TCR beta chain was identified during a study of blood T cell repertoires in COVID-19. About the research overall: Acute-phase and convalescent COVID-19 samples originated in the United States, Italy and Spain. PBMCs, B-cell-depleted T cells, or T cells were the source of the cDNA or gDNA that made up the material.

The protocol was immunoSEQ multiplex PCR, while the TCRdb copy is restricted to in-frame clones and leaves out a portion. The data contain approximately 120,000 clones, more than 65% of them singletons. The CDR3 runs to 15 residues. Germline V gene data show CDR1 as SGHTS and CDR2 as YDEGEE. J lost 0 bases, V lost 3 bases, and 3 bases had no gene match. Sequencing was done on a sample of peripheral blood. The chain joins TRBV5-8 to TRBJ2-1; 7 bases line up with TRBD1. The receptor was isolated from a woman of 80 years or more with active or convalescent COVID-19. CDR3 protein: CASSWGQISYNEQFF. Written as DNA, the CDR3 is TGTGCCAGCAGCTGGGGACAGATCTCCTACAATGAGCAGTTCTTC.